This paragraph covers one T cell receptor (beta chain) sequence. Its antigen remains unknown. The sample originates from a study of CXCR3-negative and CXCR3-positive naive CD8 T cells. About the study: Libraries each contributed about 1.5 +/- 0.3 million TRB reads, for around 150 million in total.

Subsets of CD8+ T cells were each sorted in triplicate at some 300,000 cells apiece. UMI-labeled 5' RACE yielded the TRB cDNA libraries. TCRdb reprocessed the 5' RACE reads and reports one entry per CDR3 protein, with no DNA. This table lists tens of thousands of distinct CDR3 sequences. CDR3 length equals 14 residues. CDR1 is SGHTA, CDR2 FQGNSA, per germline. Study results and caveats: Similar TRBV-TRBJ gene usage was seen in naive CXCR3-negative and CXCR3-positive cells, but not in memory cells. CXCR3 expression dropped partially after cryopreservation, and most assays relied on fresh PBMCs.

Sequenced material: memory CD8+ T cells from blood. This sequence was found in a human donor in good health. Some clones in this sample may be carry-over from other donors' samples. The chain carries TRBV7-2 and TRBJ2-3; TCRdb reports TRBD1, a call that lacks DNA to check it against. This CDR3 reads CASRPWGRTDTQYF.